Included here is one TCR beta chain sequence, with context. As yet, its antigen is unknown. Amplified TCR beta CDR3 regions came from RNA transcripts. With the HTBI primer set, the TCR CDR3 went through a first round of RT-PCR. Via MiXCR, TCRdb re-called the multiplex PCR reads, giving one row per CDR3 protein. Among about 840,000 distinct CDR3 sequences, roughly 40% were seen once, and the ten largest hold 8.9%. Trimming removed 4 bases from V and 11 bases from J, with 24 bases in between. There are 15 residues in the CDR3. CDR1 and CDR2 (germline): DFQATT, SNEGSKA (reference sequence). The hyperthyroidism patients had all been newly diagnosed, and their disease duration was under 2 months. Their ages ranged from 18 to 65 years. This specimen belongs to a study of T cells in Graves' hyperthyroidism and ophthalmopathy. Notes on the study in general: Most thyroid-expanded clonotypes above 0.001 were also found in blood.

The receptor comes from a man aged 18 to 29 with Graves' hyperthyroidism. This chain links TRBV20-1 with TRBJ1-5; D is undetermined. The specimen sequenced was blood. As DNA, the CDR3 is TGCAGTGCTAAGGGTGCTCCCAAGAAGGCAGAGACCCAGCATTTT. Encoded protein: CSAKGAPKKAETQHF.